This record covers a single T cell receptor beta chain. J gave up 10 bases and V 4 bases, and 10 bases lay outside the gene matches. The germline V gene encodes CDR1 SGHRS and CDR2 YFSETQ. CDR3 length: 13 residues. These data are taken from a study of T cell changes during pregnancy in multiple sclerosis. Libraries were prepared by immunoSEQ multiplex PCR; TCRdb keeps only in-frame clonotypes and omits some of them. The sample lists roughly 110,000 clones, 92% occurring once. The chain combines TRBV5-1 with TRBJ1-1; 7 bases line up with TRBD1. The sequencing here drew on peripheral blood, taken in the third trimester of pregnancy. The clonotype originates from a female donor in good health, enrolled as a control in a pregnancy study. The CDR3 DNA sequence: TGCGCCAGCAGCCCCGGGGACAGAGGAATAGCTTTCTTT. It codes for CASSPGDRGIAFF.